This T cell receptor (beta chain) derives from a study of shared clonotypes between healthy human individuals. Across the study: Used for every donor were three CD4 naive, three CD4 memory, two CD8 naive and one CD8 memory plate.

Of note for this clone: Other DNA sequences from this sample encode an identical CDR3 as well.

Germline V gene lookup returns CDR1 SGHAT and CDR2 FQNNGV. The ends were cut back, 1 base at V and 4 bases at J, with 6 bases in the middle. This CDR3 is 13 amino acids long. TCRdb's copy holds only in-frame clones and misses some; the assay was immunoSEQ multiplex PCR. Of about 1.1 million clones detected, about 80% appear once; the ten largest clones hold 0.89%. The sequence was obtained from a man aged 18 to 30 in good health. Some clones in this sample may be carry-over from other donors' samples. The rearrangement uses TRBV11-2 and TRBJ2-3; D uncertain. The material sequenced was memory CD4+ T cells from PBMCs. The subset is: CD45RA-negative fraction. CDR3 loop: CASSLGRADTQYF. CDR3 DNA: TGTGCCAGCAGCTTAGGTCGGGCAGATACGCAGTATTTT.